This TCR beta chain was found in a study of T-cell reconstitution after alpha-beta-depleted transplantation in children. Deletions cut 0 bases from V and 8 bases from J, with 11 bases between. Germline CDR1 is SGHRS and CDR2 is YFSETQ. CDR3 length: 13 residues. Library preparation (for TCRbeta) was performed with unique molecular identifiers. MiXCR was run by TCRdb on the PCR reads, yielding one entry per CDR3 protein. This table holds hundreds of thousands of distinct CDR3 sequences, about 11% found once. This clonotype was counted only a few times. The TCR was taken from a human donor who donated a stem cell graft to a child with acute lymphoblastic leukemia. This material consisted of PBMCs from the stem cell graft donor, taken from the stem cell graft. V is TRBV5-1 and J is TRBJ1-2; D remains unclear. The CDR3 coding sequence is TGCGCCAGCAGCTTGGATTCGGGCGAAGGCTACACCTTC. Protein: CASSLDSGEGYTF. Complete variable domain (other parts from reference TRBV5-1 and TRBJ1-2): KAGVTQTPRYLIKTRGQQVTLSCSPISGHRSVSWYQQTPGQGLQFLFEYFSETQRNKGNFPGRFSGRQFSNSRSEMNVSTLELGDSALYLCASSLDSGEGYTFGSGTRLTVV.